This T cell receptor beta chain was found in a study of blood T cell repertoires in COVID-19 (dated by TCRdb to about 2020). Context from the whole study: Collaborator samples came from the United States, Italy and Spain and covered acute and convalescent phases of COVID-19. The material from the prospective study consisted of cDNA or gDNA derived from T cells, B-cell-depleted T cells, or PBMCs. The dataset comprised deeply sampled blood TCRbeta repertoires from subjects exposed to, actively infected with, or recovered from COVID-19. The repertoires were made available in a free public database intended to serve as a resource for research on the immune response to SARS-CoV-2. The samples were drawn from the first 160 participants of the ongoing ImmuneRACE study and from 1,200 or so subjects provided by 6 global collaborators. Nearly every sample came with metadata listing a de-identified subject ID, COVID-19 status, age in years and sex. Where HLA class I and class II types were available, the types were taken from metadata supplied by the sample provider, not from assay-based typing.

Whole blood was collected in K2EDTA tubes by collaborating institutions according to the institutions' own protocols. For TCRbeta analysis, collaborators shipped samples as frozen whole blood, isolated PBMCs, or DNA extracted from either of those sample types. The immunoSEQ Assay, a bias-controlled multiplex PCR, was used to amplify TCRbeta CDR3 regions from genomic DNA. On the study's bioinformatics: Nucleated cell counts per sample were estimated from amplification of reference gene primers within the assay. To quantify the absolute abundance of each unique TCRbeta CDR3 rearrangement, sequence reads were collapsed and filtered. For each sample, productive Simpson clonality was calculated by taking the square root of Simpson's diversity index across productive rearrangements. The table was pulled from immuneACCESS by TCRdb, which kept in-frame rearrangements only. Such tables lose some clones; where checked, under half of the loss comes from unresolved V genes, and the rest has no known cause. Clone size and V and J calls were adopted from that table, with D and trimming inferred from the DNA. This sample has some 170,000 clones in its table, and around 82% of those were observed once. Of the sample, approximately 9.9% is held by the ten largest clones.

The CDR1 and CDR2 encoded by the germline V gene (reference sequence) are SGHKS and YYEKEE. Trimming leaves V shorter by 3 bases and J shorter by 0 bases, with the junction holding 5 bases beyond the gene matches. The CDR3 has 15 amino acids, counting the end cysteine and phenylalanine. The entry retains the CDR3 DNA only, 45 bases that are in frame from base 1. What the authors observed across the whole study: How much clinical and demographic metadata was included differed by source and by participant, and the metadata was provided uncurated.

Regarding this clone: Which antigen it targets is not known. Base qualities are missing; no much larger clone stands one base away.

The rearrangement joined TRBV5-5 to TRBJ1-1, and TRBD1 matches 7 of the central bases. The sequenced material came from peripheral blood. This TCR came from a man in his 60s with active or convalescent COVID-19. The CDR3 region: CASSYFRGMNTEAFF. The DNA sequence is given as TGTGCCAGCAGCTATTTCAGGGGGATGAACACTGAAGCTTTCTTT.